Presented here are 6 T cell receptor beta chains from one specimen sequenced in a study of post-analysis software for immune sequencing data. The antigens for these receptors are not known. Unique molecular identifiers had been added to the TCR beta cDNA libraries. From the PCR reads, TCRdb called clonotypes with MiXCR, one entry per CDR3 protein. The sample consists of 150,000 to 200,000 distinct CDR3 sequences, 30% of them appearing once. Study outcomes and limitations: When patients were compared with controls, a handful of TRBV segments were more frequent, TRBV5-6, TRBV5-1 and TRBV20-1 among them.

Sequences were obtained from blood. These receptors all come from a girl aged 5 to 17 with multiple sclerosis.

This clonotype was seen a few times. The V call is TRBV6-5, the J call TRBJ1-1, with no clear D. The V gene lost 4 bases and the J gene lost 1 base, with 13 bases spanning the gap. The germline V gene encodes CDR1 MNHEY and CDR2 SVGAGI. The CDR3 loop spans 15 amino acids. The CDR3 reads CASSSEGMRNTEAFF. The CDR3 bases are TGTGCCAGCAGTTCCGAAGGGATGCGGAACACTGAAGCTTTCTTT.

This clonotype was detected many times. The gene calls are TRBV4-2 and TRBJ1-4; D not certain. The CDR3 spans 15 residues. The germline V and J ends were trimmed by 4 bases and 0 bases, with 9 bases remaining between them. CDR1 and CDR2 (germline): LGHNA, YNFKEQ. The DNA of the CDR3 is TGTGCCAGCAGCCCCGACGGAGCAACTAATGAAAAACTGTTTTTT. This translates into CASSPDGATNEKLFF.

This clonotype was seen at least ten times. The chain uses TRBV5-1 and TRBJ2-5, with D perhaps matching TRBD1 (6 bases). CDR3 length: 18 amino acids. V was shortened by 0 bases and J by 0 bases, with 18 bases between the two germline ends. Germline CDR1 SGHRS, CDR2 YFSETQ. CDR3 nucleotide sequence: TGCGCCAGCAGCTTGGGTAGTTACACAGGGTCTCACCAAGAGACCCAGTACTTC. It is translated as CASSLGSYTGSHQETQYF. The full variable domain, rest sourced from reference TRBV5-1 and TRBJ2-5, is KAGVTQTPRYLIKTRGQQVTLSCSPISGHRSVSWYQQTPGQGLQFLFEYFSETQRNKGNFPGRFSGRQFSNSRSEMNVSTLELGDSALYLCASSLGSYTGSHQETQYFGPGTRLLVL.

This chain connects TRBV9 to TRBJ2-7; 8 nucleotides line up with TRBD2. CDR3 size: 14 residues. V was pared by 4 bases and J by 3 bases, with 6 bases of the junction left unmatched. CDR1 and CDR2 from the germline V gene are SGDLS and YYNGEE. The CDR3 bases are TGTGCCAGCAGCCGGGAGGGTCGGAGCTACGAGCAGTACTTC. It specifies CASSREGRSYEQYF.

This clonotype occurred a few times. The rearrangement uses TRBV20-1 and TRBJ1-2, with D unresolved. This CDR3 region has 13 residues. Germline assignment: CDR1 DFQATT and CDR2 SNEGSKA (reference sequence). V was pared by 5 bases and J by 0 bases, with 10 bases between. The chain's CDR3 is CSASGGANYGYTF. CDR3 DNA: TGCAGTGCTTCCGGTGGGGCTAACTATGGCTACACCTTC.

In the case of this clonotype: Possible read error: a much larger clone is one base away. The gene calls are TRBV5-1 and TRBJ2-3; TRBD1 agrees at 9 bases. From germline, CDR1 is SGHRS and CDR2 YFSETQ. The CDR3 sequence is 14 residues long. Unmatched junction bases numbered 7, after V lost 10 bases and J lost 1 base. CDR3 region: CAGTRTGGTDTQYF. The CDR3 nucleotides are TGCGCCGGCACCCGGACAGGGGGCACAGATACGCAGTATTTT.